This TCR beta chain stems from a study of post-analysis software for immune sequencing data. Notes on this clonotype: Its antigen is currently unknown.

Regarding the study as a whole: Comparison of patients with controls showed 4 to 6 TRBV segments more frequent in patients, TRBV5-6, TRBV5-1 and TRBV20-1 among them.

Trimming took 0 bases from V and 2 from J; bases not matched to a gene: 8. The CDR3 spans 16 residues. Germline assignment: CDR1 DFQATT and CDR2 SNEGSKA (reference sequence). The library was made from cDNA and included unique molecular identifiers. TCRdb itself ran the PCR reads through MiXCR, one entry per CDR3 protein. The data contain about 770,000 distinct CDR3 sequences, under 60% of them singletons. This receptor was identified in a girl aged 10-17 years with multiple sclerosis. The sequenced sample was blood. The chain is built from TRBV20-1 and TRBJ2-7; 9 bases map to TRBD2. In DNA, the CDR3 is TGCAGTGCTAGAGATCGGAAAGTAGCGGGGGCCTACGAGCAGTACTTC. Protein product: CSARDRKVAGAYEQYF.